The 17 T cell receptor beta chains listed next were all sequenced from one sample in a study of early T cells in non-severe SARS-CoV-2 infection. Each CDR3 protein gets one entry after TCRdb re-called the 5' RACE reads with MiXCR. The repertoire holds about 110,000 distinct CDR3 sequences, with around 12% as singletons. The sequences come from whole blood, collected at baseline. Receptors originate from an adult who was a healthcare worker with PCR-confirmed SARS-CoV-2 infection or an uninfected control (not recorded which).

This clonotype was picked up one time. A read error is possible here, since a much larger clone lies one base away. The rearrangement links TRBV3-1 to TRBJ1-1; possibly TRBD1 for D (5 bases). This CDR3 contains 12 residues. V was cut by 3 bases and J by 9 bases, with 11 bases left in between. CDR1 is LGHDT, CDR2 YNNKEL, per germline (reference sequence). CDR3 DNA: TGTGCCAGCAGCCACGGAGGGACTAAAGCTTTCTTT. Its translation is CASSHGGTKAFF.

This clonotype was found a few times. The chain recombines TRBV6-1 with TRBJ1-4, with no clear D. The V end lost 4 bases, the J end lost 4 bases, and 7 bases lay between the germline ends. From germline, CDR1 is MNHNS and CDR2 SASEGT. This CDR3 is built from 13 residues. CDR3 DNA sequence: TGTGCCAGCAGTGGGGGATATAATGAAAAACTGTTTTTT. Protein: CASSGGYNEKLFF.

This clonotype was observed a handful of times. The V gene is TRBV4-1, the J gene TRBJ2-3; 8 bases fit TRBD2. The CDR3 is 17 amino acids. Germline V CDR1 and CDR2: MGHRA, YSYEKL. With 1 base clipped from V and 2 bases from J, the junction kept 8 bases outside the gene matches. The CDR3, as DNA: TGCGCCAGCAGCCAAGGTCGGGGGGGGAGGGACACAGATACGCAGTATTTT. This translates into CASSQGRGGRDTDTQYF.

A few counts support this clonotype. The rearrangement uses TRBV5-1 and TRBJ2-5; a weak D match, TRBD2 (7 bases). The CDR3 covers 14 residues. Per the germline V gene, CDR1 is SGHRS and CDR2 is YFSETQ. V was cut by 4 bases and J by 6 bases, with 16 bases left in between. DNA for the CDR3: TGCGCCAGCAGCCCGAGGGCGGGGGACAAGACCCAGTACTTC. Protein product: CASSPRAGDKTQYF.

Ten or more counts support this clonotype. The J gene is TRBJ2-3, the V gene TRBV7-3, with D perhaps given as TRBD1 or TRBD2 (6 bases each). V lost 8 bases and J 5 bases, leaving 14 bases between the germline ends. The CDR3 extends over 13 amino acids. CDR1 is SGHTA, CDR2 FQGTGA, per germline. The CDR3 spells CASGLQGVDTQYF. CDR3 bases: TGTGCCAGCGGACTACAGGGCGTAGATACGCAGTATTTT.

The J gene is TRBJ1-5, the V gene TRBV27, with D possibly being TRBD1 (5 bases). V was pared by 8 bases and J by 6 bases, with 20 bases between. This CDR3 comprises 15 residues. Germline V gives CDR1 MNHEY, CDR2 SMNVEV (reference sequence). The CDR3 sequence is CASRPNWGGGQPQHF. The CDR3 coding sequence is TGTGCCAGCCGCCCCAACTGGGGGGGTGGTCAGCCCCAGCATTTT.

The sample holds many counts of this clonotype. CDR3 DNA sequence: TGTGCCAGCAGCTTGGACAGGTCCACAGATACGCAGTATTTT. Translated: CASSLDRSTDTQYF. The V call is TRBV5-4, the J call TRBJ2-3; D is possibly TRBD1 (5 bases). The V end lost 0 bases, the J end lost 2 bases, and 7 bases lay between the germline ends. From germline, CDR1 is SGHNT and CDR2 YYREEE (reference sequence). The CDR3 runs to 14 residues.

The genes are TRBV2 and TRBJ2-3; D ambiguous. The CDR3 has 13 residues. Germline loops: CDR1 SNHLY, CDR2 FYNNEI. V lost 7 bases, J lost 6 bases, and 14 bases lay in between. The CDR3 protein is CASKYSGFDTQYF. As DNA, the CDR3 is TGTGCCAGCAAGTACAGTGGGTTCGATACGCAGTATTTT.

This clonotype was counted at least ten times. The chain has TRBV7-3 and TRBJ2-1, with 7 bases identical to TRBD2. This CDR3 contains 14 residues. Germline V lookup: CDR1 SGHTA, CDR2 FQGTGA. J was trimmed by 8 bases and V by 3 bases; bases with no gene match: 7. The CDR3 nucleotides are TGTGCCAGCAGCTTGGGGCGGGAGAACGATGAGCAGTTCTTC. Residues: CASSLGRENDEQFF.

This clonotype showed up just a few times. The chain carries TRBV5-1 and TRBJ2-7; a weak D match, TRBD1 (6 bases). Trimming removed 4 bases at V and 4 bases at J, with 15 bases between. From germline, CDR1 is SGHRS and CDR2 YFSETQ. The CDR3 runs 14 residues. The CDR3 coding sequence is TGCGCCAGCAGCACCTTACAGGGTCCATACGAGCAGTACTTC. Its translation is CASSTLQGPYEQYF.

The table lists this clonotype with a few counts. CDR3 DNA sequence: TGTGCCAGCACCCCCAGATTTGCAACTAATGAAAAACTGTTTTTT. It translates to CASTPRFATNEKLFF. The rearrangement links TRBV6-1 to TRBJ1-4; D remains unclear. Germline CDR1 and CDR2: MNHNS and SASEGT. V lost 7 bases to trimming and J lost 0 bases, with 12 bases between them. The CDR3 runs to 15 residues.

This clonotype has only a few counts. V is TRBV5-5 and J is TRBJ2-7; tentative D call: TRBD2 (5 bases). CDR1 is SGHKS and CDR2 is YYEKEE in the germline V gene (reference sequence). V was trimmed by 0 bases and J by 2 bases, leaving 15 bases between them. The CDR3 length is 16 residues. The CDR3, as DNA: TGTGCCAGCAGCTTGGTACCCGGGGATATGACCTACGAGCAGTACTTC. Amino acid sequence: CASSLVPGDMTYEQYF. Filled out from reference TRBV5-5 and TRBJ2-7, the complete variable domain reads DAGVTQSPTHLIKTRGQQVTLRCSPISGHKSVSWYQQVLGQGPQFIFQYYEKEERGRGNFPDRFSARQFPNYSSELNVNALLLGDSALYLCASSLVPGDMTYEQYFGPGTRLTVT.

This clonotype was detected ten times or more. The chain has TRBV20-1 and TRBJ2-2; maybe TRBD1 (5 bases). Trimming pared 5 bases from V and 3 bases from J, leaving 7 bases between. The germline V gene encodes CDR1 DFQATT and CDR2 SNEGSKA (reference sequence). The CDR3 loop spans 12 amino acids. This CDR3 reads CSALRDTGELFF. For the CDR3, the DNA is TGCAGTGCTCTCAGGGACACCGGGGAGCTGTTTTTT.

In its sample, this clonotype was seen many times. The chain has TRBV20-1 and TRBJ2-1; 8 bases are shared with TRBD2. V lost 4 bases to trimming and J lost 6 bases; unmatched junction nucleotides: 11. CDR1 DFQATT and CDR2 SNEGSKA come from the germline V gene (reference sequence). The CDR3 is made up of 15 amino acids. This chain's CDR3 is CSATSNSGIRNEQFF. CDR3 DNA: TGCAGTGCTACCTCGAATAGCGGGATCCGCAATGAGCAGTTCTTC.

In this sample, this clonotype turned up a few times. The J gene is TRBJ1-2, the V gene TRBV20-1; D not resolved. Germline loops: CDR1 DFQATT, CDR2 SNEGSKA (reference sequence). V was trimmed by 5 bases and J by 2 bases, leaving 21 bases between them. This CDR3 has 16 amino acids. This chain's CDR3 is CSAPDSIRSFNYGYTF. As DNA, the CDR3 is TGCAGTGCTCCAGACTCAATCCGATCCTTCAACTATGGCTACACCTTC.

This clonotype has a handful of counts. The chain couples TRBV14 to TRBJ1-1, with 8 bases identical to TRBD1. The length of the CDR3 is 15 residues. Trimming removed 2 bases from V and 5 bases from J; junction bases left unmatched: 7. Looked up from germline, CDR1 is SGHDN and CDR2 is FVKESK. The chain's CDR3 is CASSQWTGRGTEAFF. The CDR3 bases are TGTGCCAGCAGCCAATGGACAGGGAGAGGGACTGAAGCTTTCTTT. Full variable domain (missing parts from reference TRBV14 and TRBJ1-1): EAGVTQFPSHSVIEKGQTVTLRCDPISGHDNLYWYRRVMGKEIKFLLHFVKESKQDESGMPNNRFLAERTGGTYSTLKVQPAELEDSGVYFCASSQWTGRGTEAFFGQGTRLTVV.

J is TRBJ1-1 and V is TRBV2; a weak D match, TRBD1 (5 bases). CDR1 and CDR2 (germline): SNHLY, FYNNEI. The CDR3 runs to 14 residues. V gave up 1 base and J gave up 1 base, with 7 bases separating them. The CDR3 reads CASSEGQRNTEAFF. CDR3 coding DNA: TGTGCCAGCAGTGAAGGACAGAGGAACACTGAAGCTTTCTTT.